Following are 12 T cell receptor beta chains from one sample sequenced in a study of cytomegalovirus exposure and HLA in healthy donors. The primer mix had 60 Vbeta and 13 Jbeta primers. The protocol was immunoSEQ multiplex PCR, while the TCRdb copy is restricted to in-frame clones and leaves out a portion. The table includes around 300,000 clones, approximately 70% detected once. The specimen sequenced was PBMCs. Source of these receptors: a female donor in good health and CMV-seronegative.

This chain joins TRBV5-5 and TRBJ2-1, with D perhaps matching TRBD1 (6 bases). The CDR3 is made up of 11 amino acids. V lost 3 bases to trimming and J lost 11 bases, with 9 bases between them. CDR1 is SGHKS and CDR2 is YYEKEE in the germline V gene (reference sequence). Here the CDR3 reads CASSSDRQQFF. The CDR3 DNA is TGTGCCAGCAGCTCTGACAGGCAGCAGTTCTTC. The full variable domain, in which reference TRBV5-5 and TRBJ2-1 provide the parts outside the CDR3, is DAGVTQSPTHLIKTRGQQVTLRCSPISGHKSVSWYQQVLGQGPQFIFQYYEKEERGRGNFPDRFSARQFPNYSSELNVNALLLGDSALYLCASSSDRQQFFGPGTRLTVL.

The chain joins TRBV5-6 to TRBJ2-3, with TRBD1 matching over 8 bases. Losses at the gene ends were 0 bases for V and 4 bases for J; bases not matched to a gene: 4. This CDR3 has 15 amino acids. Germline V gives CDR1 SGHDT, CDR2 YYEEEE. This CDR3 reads CASSLGTGSSDTQYF. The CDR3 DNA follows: TGTGCCAGCAGCTTGGGGACAGGGAGTTCAGATACGCAGTATTTT. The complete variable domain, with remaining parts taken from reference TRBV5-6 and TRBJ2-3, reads DAGVTQSPTHLIKTRGQQVTLRCSPKSGHDTVSWYQQALGQGPQFIFQYYEEEERQRGNFPDRFSGHQFPNYSSELNVNALLLGDSALYLCASSLGTGSSDTQYFGPGTRLTVL.

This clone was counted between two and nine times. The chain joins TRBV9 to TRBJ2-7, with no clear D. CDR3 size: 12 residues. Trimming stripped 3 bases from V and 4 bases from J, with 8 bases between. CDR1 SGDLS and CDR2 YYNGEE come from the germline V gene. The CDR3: CASSGRGYEQYF. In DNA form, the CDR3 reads TGTGCCAGCAGCGGCCGAGGATACGAGCAGTACTTC.

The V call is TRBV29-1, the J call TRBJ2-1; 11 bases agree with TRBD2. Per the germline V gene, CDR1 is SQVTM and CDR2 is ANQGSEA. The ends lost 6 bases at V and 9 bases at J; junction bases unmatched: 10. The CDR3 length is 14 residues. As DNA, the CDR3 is TGCAGCGTACAGGGACTAGCGGTGGCGAGTGAGCAGTTCTTC. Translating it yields CSVQGLAVASEQFF.

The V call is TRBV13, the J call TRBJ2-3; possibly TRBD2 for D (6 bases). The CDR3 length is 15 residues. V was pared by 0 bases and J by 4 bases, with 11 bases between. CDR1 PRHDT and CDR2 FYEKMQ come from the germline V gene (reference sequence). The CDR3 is CASSLGRGVPDTQYF. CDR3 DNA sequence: TGTGCCAGCAGCTTAGGTCGCGGGGTTCCAGATACGCAGTATTTT. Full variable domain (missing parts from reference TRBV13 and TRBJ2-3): AAGVIQSPRHLIKEKRETATLKCYPIPRHDTVYWYQQGPGQDPQFLISFYEKMQSDKGSIPDRFSAQQFSDYHSELNMSSLELGDSALYFCASSLGRGVPDTQYFGPGTRLTVL.

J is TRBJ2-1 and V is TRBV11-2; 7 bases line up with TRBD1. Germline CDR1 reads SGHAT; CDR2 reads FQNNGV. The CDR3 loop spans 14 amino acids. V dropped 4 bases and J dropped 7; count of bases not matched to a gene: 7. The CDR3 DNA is TGTGCCAGCAGCTCTCGGACAGGTCGGAATGAGCAGTTCTTC. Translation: CASSSRTGRNEQFF.

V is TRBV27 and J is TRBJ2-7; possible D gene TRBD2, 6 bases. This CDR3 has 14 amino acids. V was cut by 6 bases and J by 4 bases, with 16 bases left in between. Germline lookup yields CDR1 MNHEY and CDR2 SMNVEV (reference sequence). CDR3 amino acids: CASRPNAGGYEQYF. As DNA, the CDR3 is TGTGCCAGCAGACCTAACGCCGGGGGATACGAGCAGTACTTC.

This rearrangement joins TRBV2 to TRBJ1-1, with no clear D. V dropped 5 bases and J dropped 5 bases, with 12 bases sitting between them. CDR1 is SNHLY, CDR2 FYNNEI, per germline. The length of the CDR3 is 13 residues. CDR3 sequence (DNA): TGTGCCAGCAGTAGCCAGTGGCGGACTGAAGCTTTCTTT. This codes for CASSSQWRTEAFF.

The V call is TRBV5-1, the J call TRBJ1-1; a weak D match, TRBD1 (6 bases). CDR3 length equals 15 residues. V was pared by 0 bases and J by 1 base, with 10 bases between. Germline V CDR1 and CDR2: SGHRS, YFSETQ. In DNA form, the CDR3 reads TGCGCCAGCAGCTTGGGGGGACATCGGAACACTGAAGCTTTCTTT. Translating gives CASSLGGHRNTEAFF.

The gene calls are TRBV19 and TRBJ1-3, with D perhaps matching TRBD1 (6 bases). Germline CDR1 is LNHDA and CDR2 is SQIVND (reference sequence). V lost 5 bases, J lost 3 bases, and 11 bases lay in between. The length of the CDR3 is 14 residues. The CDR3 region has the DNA TGTGCCAGTAGTTGGGGGCAGGTTGGAAACACCATATATTTT. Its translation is CASSWGQVGNTIYF. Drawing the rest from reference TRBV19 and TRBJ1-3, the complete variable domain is DGGITQSPKYLFRKEGQNVTLSCEQNLNHDAMYWYRQDPGQGLRLIYYSQIVNDFQKGDIAEGYSVSREKKESFPLTVTSAQKNPTAFYLCASSWGQVGNTIYFGEGSWLTVV.

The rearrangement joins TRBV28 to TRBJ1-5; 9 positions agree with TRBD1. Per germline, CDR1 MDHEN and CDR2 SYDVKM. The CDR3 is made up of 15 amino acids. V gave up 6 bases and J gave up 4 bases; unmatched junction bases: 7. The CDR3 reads CASRPRDRENQPQHF. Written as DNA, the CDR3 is TGTGCCAGCAGACCCCGGGACAGGGAGAATCAGCCCCAGCATTTT.

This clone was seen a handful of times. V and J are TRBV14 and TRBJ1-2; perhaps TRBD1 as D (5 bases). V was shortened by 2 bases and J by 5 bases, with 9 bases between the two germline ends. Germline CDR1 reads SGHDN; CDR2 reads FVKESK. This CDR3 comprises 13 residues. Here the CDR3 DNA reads TGTGCCAGCAGCCAAAGCAGGGTATATGGCTACACCTTC. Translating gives CASSQSRVYGYTF.